One TCR beta chain is described in this entry. Its antigen is as yet unknown. CDR1 SGHTA and CDR2 FQGNSA come from the germline V gene. With 6 bases clipped from V and 8 bases from J, the junction kept 9 bases outside the gene matches. The CDR3 runs 14 residues. Sequenced by immunoSEQ multiplex PCR; TCRdb stores in-frame clones only, minus some. Of 84,000 or so clones in the sample, approximately 95% were seen once. The sample is drawn from a study of graft-versus-host responses after intestinal transplantation. Study-level results: Maximum circulating GvH clone levels tracked with early post-transplant HvG decreases.

Source: unstimulated CD8+ T cells sorted from spleen or lymph node cells, taken before transplant. This clonotype was sampled from a human donor who was the organ donor for an intestinal transplant. The chain is built from TRBV7-2 and TRBJ2-1, with 8 bases lining up with TRBD2. CDR3 sequence reads: CASSYGLASDEQFF. As DNA, the CDR3 is TGTGCCAGCAGTTACGGACTAGCTTCAGATGAGCAGTTCTTC.